What follows are 9 T cell receptor beta chains derived from one specimen sequenced in a study of blood T cell repertoires in COVID-19. The assay was immunoSEQ multiplex PCR, and TCRdb's table has in-frame clones only and misses some. Among approximately 110,000 clones, approximately 85% were seen once, and the ten largest hold about 5.5%. Material: peripheral blood. The source is a woman aged 60-70 years with COVID-19, enrolled during active disease.

The chain has TRBV19 and TRBJ2-7; D might be TRBD2 (7 bases). The CDR3 covers 13 residues. CDR1 is LNHDA, CDR2 SQIVND, per germline (reference sequence). Deletions cut 4 bases from V and 6 bases from J, with 13 bases between. The CDR3 is CASSKERGAEQYF. CDR3 nucleotides: TGTGCCAGTAGTAAGGAACGGGGGGCCGAGCAGTACTTC.

The gene calls are TRBV7-6 and TRBJ2-1; 7 bases are shared with TRBD1. Per germline, CDR1 SGHVS and CDR2 FNYEAQ. The CDR3 extends over 15 amino acids. Trimming cost V 5 bases and J 7 bases; bases outside gene matches: 11. Written as DNA, the CDR3 is TGTGCCAGCAGCCCCCAGACAGGGTCAGTTAATGAGCAGTTCTTC. This codes for CASSPQTGSVNEQFF.

The chain employs TRBV29-1 and TRBJ2-2, with TRBD1 matching over 7 bases. V shed 7 bases, J shed 0 bases, and the junction held 2 bases outside the gene matches. This CDR3 contains 13 residues. Germline loops: CDR1 SQVTM, CDR2 ANQGSEA. The CDR3 region is CSARGSNTGELFF. For the CDR3, the DNA is TGCAGCGCCAGGGGGTCGAACACCGGGGAGCTGTTTTTT.

This chain links TRBV3-1 (or the pseudogene TRBV3-2) with TRBJ1-1, with D possibly matching TRBD1 (6 bases). The CDR3 sequence is 14 residues long. Trimming removed 4 bases from V and 0 bases from J, with 9 bases in between. Germline V lookup: CDR1 LGHDT, CDR2 YNNKEL (reference sequence). The CDR3 coding sequence is TGTGCCAGCAGCCGAACAGGGTTGAACACTGAAGCTTTCTTT. It yields the protein CASSRTGLNTEAFF.

V gene TRBV7-9 combines with J gene TRBJ2-1; D call uncertain. Trimming removed 5 bases at V and 0 bases at J, with 5 bases between. The CDR3 totals 13 residues. Per the germline V gene, CDR1 is SEHNR and CDR2 is FQNEAQ (reference sequence). Written as DNA, the CDR3 is TGTGCCAGCAGCCACAGCTCCTACAATGAGCAGTTCTTC. Protein: CASSHSSYNEQFF.

The chain has TRBV7-9 and TRBJ2-2, with D possibly matching TRBD1 (6 bases). The CDR3 sequence is 16 residues long. Per germline, CDR1 SEHNR and CDR2 FQNEAQ (reference sequence). The V gene lost 3 bases and the J gene lost 2 bases, with 13 bases spanning the gap. The CDR3 sequence is CASSFPGQSNTGELFF. CDR3 bases: TGTGCCAGCAGCTTCCCGGGACAATCCAACACCGGGGAGCTGTTTTTT.

The chain is built from TRBV5-6 and TRBJ1-1, with TRBD1 as a possible D gene (5 bases). The V gene's germline CDR1 is SGHDT and CDR2 YYEEEE. V shed 6 bases and J shed 11 bases, with 23 bases lying between them. The CDR3 sequence is 14 residues long. The CDR3 nucleotides are TGTGCCAGCACCTTAACCGGGACCCGGGAGCGGGCTTTCTTT. Its protein is CASTLTGTRERAFF.

This clone was recorded a few times. This chain joins TRBV5-5 and TRBJ2-3; D gene ambiguous. Trimming removed 1 base from V and 0 bases from J, with 9 bases in between. This CDR3 has 15 residues. The germline gives CDR1 SGHKS, CDR2 YYEKEE (reference sequence). CDR3: CASSLNSLSTDTQYF. DNA for the CDR3: TGTGCCAGCAGCTTGAACAGCTTGAGCACAGATACGCAGTATTTT.

The chain uses TRBV11-2 and TRBJ1-1; 8 nucleotides agree with TRBD1. CDR3 length: 15 amino acids. Germline V gene sequence: CDR1 SGHAT, CDR2 FQNNGV. V gave up 3 bases and J gave up 2 bases; unmatched junction bases: 5. The CDR3 sequence is CASSFASGGNTEAFF. The CDR3 DNA is TGTGCCAGCAGCTTCGCTTCAGGGGGCAACACTGAAGCTTTCTTT.